These 20 T cell receptor beta chains were sequenced from one sample in a study of tumor-infiltrating lymphocytes in primary liver carcinoma. The study co-extracted DNA and RNA from 20-30 mg of unsorted bulk tissue. From roughly 500 ng total RNA, TCR beta cDNA was generated with a primer in the constant region. Three nested multiplex PCR rounds of slightly modified ARM-PCR generated TCR beta libraries. Running 10 cycles apiece, the first two PCR rounds relied on TRBV1-TRBV30 forward primers together with a C-beta reverse primer. TCRdb analysed the multiplex PCR reads with MiXCR anew, one entry per CDR3 protein. This table has under 200,000 distinct CDR3 sequences, around four fifths appearing once. Sequenced: tumor tissue from primary liver carcinoma. Receptor source: a man aged 40-50 years with primary liver carcinoma and hepatitis B virus infection.

Regarding this clonotype: The junction shows a germline mismatch at one end, possibly a read error. The V and J genes are TRBV14 and TRBJ2-7; D gene ambiguous. CDR1 is SGHDN, CDR2 FVKESK, per germline. The CDR3 contains 12 residues. CDR3 sequence: CASSRSMDSEYF. DNA of the CDR3: TGTGCCAGTAGCCGCTCTATGGATTCGGAGTACTTC.

The rearrangement links TRBV11-2 to TRBJ1-2, with TRBD1 matching over 7 bases. Germline CDR1 reads SGHAT; CDR2 reads FQNNGV. The CDR3 spans 13 residues. The CDR3, as DNA: TGTACCAACAGCTTTGACAGGGCAGGGAGCTACACCTTC. It codes for CTNSFDRAGSYTF.

With regard to this clonotype: The conserved final phenylalanine or tryptophan is absent from the CDR3, which likely points to a read error. V gene TRBV11-3 combines with J gene TRBJ2-7; D may match TRBD1 or TRBD2 (5 bases each). The CDR3 contains 14 residues. V was pared by 3 bases and J by 4 bases, with 13 bases between. The V gene's germline CDR1 is SGHNT and CDR2 YENEEA. CDR3 sequence: CASSLEGTKYEQYL. The CDR3 DNA reads as TGTGCCAGCAGCTTGGAAGGGACCAAATACGAGCAGTACTTA.

To note about this clonotype: Mismatch with germline at one junction end may stem from a read error. The CDR3 DNA reads as TGTTCCAGCAGCGAAGGTCCGGCCGGAGGAGGATATGGCTACACGTTC. Translation: CSSSEGPAGGGYGYTF. The chain couples TRBV6-6 to TRBJ1-2; no reliable D call. CDR1 is MNHNY, CDR2 SVGAGI, per germline (reference sequence). CDR3 length equals 16 residues.

Points on this clonotype: Being one base from a much bigger clone, this may be a read error. The chain joins TRBV10-3 to TRBJ2-3; D is perhaps TRBD1 (6 bases). The CDR3 extends over 17 amino acids. Germline loops: CDR1 ENHRY, CDR2 SYGVKD. CDR3 protein: CVISEGVVRGSADTQYF. DNA of the CDR3: TGTGTCATCAGTGAGGGGGTGGTTCGAGGGAGTGCAGATACGCAGTATTTT.

Comment on this clonotype: One junction end disagrees with the germline gene, perhaps due to a read error. This rearrangement joins TRBV28 to TRBJ2-7, with TRBD2 identical over 7 bases. The CDR3 runs to 15 residues. CDR1 and CDR2 (germline): MDHEN, SYDVKM. The CDR3 protein is CASSSTGGSRYEQYF. CDR3 coding DNA: TGTGCCAGTAGTTCAACTGGCGGGAGTCGCTACGAGCAGTACTTC.

A word on this clonotype: This is likely a read error, given that the CDR3 carries no conserved phenylalanine or tryptophan at its end. The chain combines TRBV5-1 with TRBJ2-3, with D unresolved. The germline V gene encodes CDR1 SGHRS and CDR2 YFSETQ. This CDR3 is built from 15 residues. The CDR3 is CASSLASASTDTQYS. The CDR3 DNA is TGCGCCAGCAGTTTGGCCAGCGCCAGCACAGATACGCAGTATTCT.

This chain uses TRBV5-6 with TRBJ2-2; possibly TRBD2 for D (5 bases). The V end was cut by 2 bases, the J end by 5 bases, with 19 bases between. The CDR3 contains 17 residues. The germline V gene has CDR1 SGHDT and CDR2 YYEEEE. The CDR3 DNA reads as TGTGCCAGCAGCTTATGGGCACTAGTGCGGACGACCGGGGAGCTGTTTTTT. It codes for CASSLWALVRTTGELFF.

At least ten counts were recorded for this clonotype. This chain connects TRBV5-4 to TRBJ2-2; D gene unclear. V lost 4 bases and J 6 bases, leaving 13 bases between the germline ends. The CDR3 has 14 residues. Germline V gene lookup returns CDR1 SGHNT and CDR2 YYREEE (reference sequence). The CDR3 sequence: CASSPGPSPGELFF. CDR3 coding DNA: TGTGCCAGCAGCCCCGGGCCCAGCCCCGGGGAGCTGTTTTTT.

Concerning this clonotype: A junction boundary mismatches the germline segment, possibly from a read error. The chain uses TRBV7-8 and TRBJ2-2; D remains unclear. CDR3 length: 11 amino acids. CDR1 is SGHVS, CDR2 FQNEAQ, per germline. CDR3 sequence reads: CSSSFVGELFF. CDR3 DNA: TGTTCCAGCAGCTTTGTCGGGGAGCTGTTTTTT.

The chain carries TRBV29-1 and TRBJ2-1, with a possible D match to TRBD2 (5 bases). Trimming removed 3 bases at V and 9 bases at J, with 9 bases between. The CDR3 has 11 amino acids. The germline V gene encodes CDR1 SQVTM and CDR2 ANQGSEA. CDR3 region: CSVDNGGEQFF. CDR3 nucleotide sequence: TGCAGCGTTGATAATGGAGGTGAGCAGTTCTTC.

With regard to this clonotype: A read error may produce the germline difference seen at one junction end. The V and J genes are TRBV29-1 and TRBJ2-2, with TRBD1 matching over 8 bases. The CDR3 is made up of 13 amino acids. CDR1 and CDR2 from the germline V gene are SQVTM and ANQGSEA. The CDR3 is CSVAGGASEELFF. Written as DNA, the CDR3 is TGTAGCGTTGCAGGGGGCGCATCGGAGGAGCTGTTTTTT.

V gene TRBV12-3 or TRBV12-4 combines with J gene TRBJ2-2, with D possibly called TRBD1 or TRBD2 (5 bases each). Trimming removed 9 bases at V and 5 bases at J, with 22 bases between. CDR3 size: 16 residues. This CDR3 is CARESSARGCTGELFF. For the CDR3, the DNA is TGTGCCAGAGAGTCCTCCGCCCGGGGCTGTACCGGGGAGCTGTTTTTT.

Comments on this clonotype: It may be a read error: a sequence one base away is much more abundant. The rearrangement links TRBV5-1 to TRBJ2-3, with D uncertain. This CDR3 has 17 residues. V lost 4 bases, J lost 5 bases, and 23 bases lay in between. Germline lookup yields CDR1 SGHRS and CDR2 YFSETQ. The CDR3 reads CASSLKRLTDGIDTQYF. For the CDR3, the DNA is TGCGCCAGCAGCCTTAAAAGACTGACGGACGGCATAGATACGCAGTATTTT. The full variable domain, rest sourced from reference TRBV5-1 and TRBJ2-3, is KAGVTQTPRYLIKTRGQQVTLSCSPISGHRSVSWYQQTPGQGLQFLFEYFSETQRNKGNFPGRFSGRQFSNSRSEMNVSTLELGDSALYLCASSLKRLTDGIDTQYFGPGTRLTVL.

About this clonotype: Germline is not matched at one junction end, which may reflect a read error. The rearrangement links TRBV11-3 to TRBJ2-1, with TRBD2 identical over 9 bases. This CDR3 region has 15 residues. CDR1 SGHNT and CDR2 YENEEA come from the germline V gene. CDR3 sequence: CASSLRREGYDEQFF. In DNA form, the CDR3 reads TGTGCCAGCAGCTTAAGGCGGGAGGGCTACGATGAGCAATTCTTC.

A remark on this clonotype: Germline is not matched at one junction end, which may reflect a read error. The gene calls are TRBV12-3 or TRBV12-4 and TRBJ2-2; the match to TRBD1 covers 8 bases. This CDR3 comprises 15 residues. The CDR3 sequence is CDSRGAGGIPGELLF. Written as DNA, the CDR3 is TGTGACAGCAGGGGGGCAGGGGGCATCCCCGGGGAGCTGTTATTT.

As for this clonotype: The junction departs from germline at one end; a sequencing error may be responsible. The chain joins TRBV5-5 to TRBJ2-3; TRBD2 matches 11 bases. CDR3 length equals 17 residues. Per the germline V gene, CDR1 is SGHKS and CDR2 is YYEKEE (reference sequence). The chain's CDR3 is CAISPTGTSGSGDTQYF. CDR3 DNA sequence: TGTGCCATCAGCCCGACCGGGACTAGCGGCAGTGGAGATACGCAGTATTTT.

About this clonotype itself: A junction boundary mismatches the germline segment, possibly from a read error. The rearrangement links TRBV28 to TRBJ1-5; D possibly corresponds to TRBD1 (6 bases). This CDR3 contains 15 residues. CDR1 and CDR2 (germline): MDHEN, SYDVKM. DNA for the CDR3: TGTGCCAGCAGTCCCCCGGGGCAGGGGAATCATCCCCAGCATTTT. Amino acids: CASSPPGQGNHPQHF.

Regarding this clonotype: A much larger clone is a single base away; this may be a read error. The chain employs TRBV7-9 and TRBJ2-1; unclear D gene. V was trimmed by 0 bases and J by 0 bases, leaving 15 bases between them. The CDR3 consists of 18 residues. The germline gives CDR1 SEHNR, CDR2 FQNEAQ (reference sequence). CDR3 amino acids: CASSLAPPLPSSYNEQFF. The DNA for the CDR3 is TGTGCCAGCAGCTTAGCCCCACCGCTGCCGAGCTCCTACAATGAGCAGTTCTTC.

Of note for this clonotype: The junction does not match germline at one end; this may be a read error. The chain links TRBV5-6 to TRBJ2-6; tentative D call: TRBD1 (5 bases). The CDR3 runs 15 residues. The germline V gene has CDR1 SGHDT and CDR2 YYEEEE. The CDR3 coding sequence is TGTGCCAGCAGCAGTTTTTACTCTGGGGCTAACGTCCTGACTTTC. This codes for CASSSFYSGANVLTF.